This T cell receptor beta chain was identified during a study of graft-versus-host responses after intestinal transplantation. Germline CDR1 MNHNS, CDR2 SASEGT. The length of the CDR3 is 15 residues. V was pared by 6 bases and J by 6 bases, with 14 bases of the junction left unmatched. Clones were sequenced by immunoSEQ multiplex PCR, and TCRdb holds only the in-frame ones, with some missing. The sample lists tens of thousands of clones; roughly 89% were seen once. The chain carries TRBV6-1 and TRBJ2-7, with 7 bases lining up with TRBD1. The source material was bone marrow, sampled almost 750 days after intestinal transplantation. This TCR derives from a human patient who received an intestinal transplant, so some T cells may come from the graft donor. CDR3 sequence reads: CASSRTGTFRGEQYF. The CDR3 DNA is TGTGCCAGCAGCCGGACAGGAACTTTCAGAGGCGAGCAGTACTTC.